The clone carrying this T cell receptor (beta chain) was found many times. Its target is not known. TCRdb recomputed calls from the reads with MiXCR, one row per CDR3 protein. The sample shows 400,000 to 550,000 distinct CDR3 sequences, about 11% of them seen only once. The CDR3 contains 15 residues. Germline V gene data show CDR1 as KGHSH and CDR2 as LQKENI. The V and J ends lost 8 bases and 4 bases, in that order; junction bases with no gene match: 10. This specimen belongs to a study of T cell repertoires in cytomegalovirus infection. About the study: Public signatures in TCR beta pointed to CMV infection and matching HLA type. Findings of the study overall: Cumulative public TCR beta family frequency identified CMV carriers with the relevant HLA.

Material: PBMCs. V and J are TRBV18 and TRBJ2-1; 8 nucleotides line up with TRBD1. This TCR derives from a human donor in good health (CMV status not recorded). Some clones in this sample may be carry-over from other donors' samples. In DNA form, the CDR3 reads TGTGCCAGCAGCCCCGGGACAGGTGGATACAATGAGCAGTTCTTC. It specifies CASSPGTGGYNEQFF.